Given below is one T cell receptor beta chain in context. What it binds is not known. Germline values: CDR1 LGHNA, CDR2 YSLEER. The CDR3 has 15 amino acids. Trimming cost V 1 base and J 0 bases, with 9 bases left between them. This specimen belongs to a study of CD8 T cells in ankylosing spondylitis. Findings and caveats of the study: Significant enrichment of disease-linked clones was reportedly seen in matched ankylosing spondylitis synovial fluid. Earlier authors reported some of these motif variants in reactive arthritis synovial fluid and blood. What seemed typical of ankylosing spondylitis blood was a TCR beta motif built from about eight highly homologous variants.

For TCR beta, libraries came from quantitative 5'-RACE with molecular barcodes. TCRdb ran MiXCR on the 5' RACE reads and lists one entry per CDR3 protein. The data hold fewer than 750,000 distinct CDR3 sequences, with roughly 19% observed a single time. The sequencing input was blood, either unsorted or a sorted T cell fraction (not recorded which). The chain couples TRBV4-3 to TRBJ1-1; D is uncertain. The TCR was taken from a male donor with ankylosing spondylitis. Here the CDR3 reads CASSQGASMNTEAFF. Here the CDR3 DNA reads TGCGCCAGCAGCCAAGGGGCCAGCATGAACACTGAAGCTTTCTTT.